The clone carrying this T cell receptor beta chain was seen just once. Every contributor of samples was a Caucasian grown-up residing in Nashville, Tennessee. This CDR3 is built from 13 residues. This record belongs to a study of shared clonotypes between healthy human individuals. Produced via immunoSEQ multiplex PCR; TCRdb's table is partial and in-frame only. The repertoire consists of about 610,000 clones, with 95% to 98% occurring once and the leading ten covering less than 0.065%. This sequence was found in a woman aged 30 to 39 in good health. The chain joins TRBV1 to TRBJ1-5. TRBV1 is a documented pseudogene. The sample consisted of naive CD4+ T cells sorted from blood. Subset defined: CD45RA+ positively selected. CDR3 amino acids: CTSSHPEFSPQHF. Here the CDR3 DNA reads TGCACCAGCAGCCACCCGGAATTTTCGCCCCAGCATTTT.